This TCR beta chain was profiled in a study of Tregs in tolerant kidney transplant recipients (dated by TCRdb to the late 2010s). Study-wide context: Related donors were used in the transplants with nonmyeloablative bone marrow transplantation, and mixed chimerism was transient in the human trials. Before combined kidney and bone marrow transplantation, this study identified donor-specific regulatory T cells using TCRbeta sequencing and then followed those same cells after transplant.

Comments on this clone: Its target antigen remains unknown. No base qualities exist here, and no much larger clone lies one base off it.

What the time point label conveys for this sample: blood sample drawn before combined kidney and bone marrow transplant. Unstimulated Tregs (CD4+CD25+CD127-), CD4+ non-Tregs (CD4+CD25-), CD4 and CD8 cells were FACS-sorted from thawed PBMCs. Before Treg sorting, thawed PBMCs were rested overnight at 37°C with 200 IU/ml IL-2. Patients were a few combined kidney and bone marrow transplant recipients from the ITN036ST trial, and only these trial subjects had samples available. Healthy control blood was processed to PBMCs with a Ficoll density gradient and then cryopreserved, whereas patient PBMCs were collected both before and after transplant. Study-level results and caveats: Expanding Tregs with activated donor B cells appeared to identify the most biologically relevant and donor-specific TCRbeta repertoire. Because the study included only a small number of patients, the results must be confirmed in larger populations and under other immunosuppression protocols. Biological reproducibility was not directly addressed, though technical replication error appeared minimal. For some patients, the PCR primers changed as time went on, which meant samples from those patients could not be compared with one another at the nucleotide level. Donor-specific Treg expansion was found to exceed global Treg expansion in tolerant patients, suggesting antigen-driven rather than nonspecific expansion.

The germline V gene (reference sequence) supplies CDR1 SEHNR and CDR2 FQNEAQ. V lost 5 bases and J lost 6 bases, and the count of bases not matched to a germline gene is 8. From the cysteine up to the phenylalanine, the CDR3 has a length of 15 residues. The read is trimmed to its CDR3 DNA, 45 bases read in frame from base 1. Genomic DNA was extracted from sorted cells with the QIAGEN DNeasy Blood and Tissue Kit for TCRbeta CDR3 sequencing. Through immunoSEQ, high-throughput TCRbeta CDR3 sequencing was done commercially, including PCR amplification with internal controls and bias correction. The published analysis was carried out like this. Unique productive TCRbeta sequences were defined by CDR3 nucleotide sequence when primers matched and otherwise by CDR3 amino acid sequence together with Vbeta and Jbeta genes. To correct sorting error, sequences shared between sorted populations at a frequency ratio of 2:1 or less were removed; the rest were assigned to the higher population. A sequence was defined as donor-reactive if the sequence was expanded at least 5-fold in CFSE-low cells compared with unstimulated cells and had a frequency of at least 0.01% in CFSE-low cells. Repertoire divergence was quantified by Jensen-Shannon divergence using the top 100 TCRbeta sequences ranked by frequency. For samples with multiple sequencing runs, sorting error was corrected separately for each run before the runs were pooled. The clones in this table, taken by TCRdb from immuneACCESS, are in-frame only. Not every clone is retained; where verified, under half of the shortfall comes from an unresolved V gene, and the cause of the rest is unknown. That table supplies the V and J calls and clone size; D and trimming were determined from the DNA. This sample lists approximately 75,000 clones; 91% were detected once. The ten largest clones add up to about 0.36% of the sample.

The clonotype originates from a human donor who received a combined kidney and bone marrow transplant. The specimen was Tregs from blood, collected before the transplant. The chain links TRBV7-9 with TRBJ2-1; the central 9 bases match TRBD1. The nucleotide sequence reads TGTGCCAGCAGCAAGGGACAGGGTGTCTCCAATGAGCAGTTCTTC. This encodes CASSKGQGVSNEQFF.